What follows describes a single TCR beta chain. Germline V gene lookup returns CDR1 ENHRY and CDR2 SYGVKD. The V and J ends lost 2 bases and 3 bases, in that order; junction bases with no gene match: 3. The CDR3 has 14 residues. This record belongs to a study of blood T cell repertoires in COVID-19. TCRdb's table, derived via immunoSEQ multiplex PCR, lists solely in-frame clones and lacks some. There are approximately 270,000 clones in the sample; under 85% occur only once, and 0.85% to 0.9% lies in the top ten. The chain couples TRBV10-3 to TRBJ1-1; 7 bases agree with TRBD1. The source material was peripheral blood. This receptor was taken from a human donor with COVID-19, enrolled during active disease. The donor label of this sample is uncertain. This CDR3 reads CAISEPGQHTEAFF. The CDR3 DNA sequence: TGTGCCATCAGTGAGCCGGGACAGCACACTGAAGCTTTCTTT.